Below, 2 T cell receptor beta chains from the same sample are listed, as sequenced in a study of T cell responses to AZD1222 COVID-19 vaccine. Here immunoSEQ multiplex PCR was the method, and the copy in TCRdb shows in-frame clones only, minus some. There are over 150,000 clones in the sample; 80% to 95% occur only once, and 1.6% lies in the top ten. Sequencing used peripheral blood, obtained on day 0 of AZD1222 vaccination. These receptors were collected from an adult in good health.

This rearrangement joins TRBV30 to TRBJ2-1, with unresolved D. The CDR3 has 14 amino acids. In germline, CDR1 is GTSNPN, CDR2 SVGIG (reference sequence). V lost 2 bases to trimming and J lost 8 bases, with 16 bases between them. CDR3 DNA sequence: TGTGCCTGGAGTTCGGTTGGTGTGCTCCATGAGCAGTTCTTC. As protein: CAWSSVGVLHEQFF.

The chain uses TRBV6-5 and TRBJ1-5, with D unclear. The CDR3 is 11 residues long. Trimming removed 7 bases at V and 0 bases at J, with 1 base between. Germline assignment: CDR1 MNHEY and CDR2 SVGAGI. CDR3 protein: CASNSNQPQHF. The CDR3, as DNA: TGTGCCAGCAATAGCAATCAGCCCCAGCATTTT.